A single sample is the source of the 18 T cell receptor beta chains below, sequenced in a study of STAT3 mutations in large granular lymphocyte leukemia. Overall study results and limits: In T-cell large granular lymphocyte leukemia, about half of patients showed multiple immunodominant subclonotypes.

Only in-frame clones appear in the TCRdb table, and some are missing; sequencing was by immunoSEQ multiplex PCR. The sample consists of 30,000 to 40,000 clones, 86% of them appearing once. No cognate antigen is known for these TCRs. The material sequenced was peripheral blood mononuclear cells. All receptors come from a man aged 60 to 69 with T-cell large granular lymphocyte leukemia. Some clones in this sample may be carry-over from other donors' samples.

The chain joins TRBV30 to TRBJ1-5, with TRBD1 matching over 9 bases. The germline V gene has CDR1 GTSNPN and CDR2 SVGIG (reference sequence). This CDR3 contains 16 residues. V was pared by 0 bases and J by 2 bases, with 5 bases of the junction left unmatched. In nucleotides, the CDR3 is TGTGCCTGGAGTGTACAGGGACAGGGAGGCAATCAGCCCCAGCATTTT. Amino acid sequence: CAWSVQGQGGNQPQHF.

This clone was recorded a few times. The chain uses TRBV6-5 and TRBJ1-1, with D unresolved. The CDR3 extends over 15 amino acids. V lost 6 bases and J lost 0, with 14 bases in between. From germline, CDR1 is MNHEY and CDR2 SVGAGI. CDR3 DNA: TGTGCCAGCAGCACCTGGGAGATCATGAACACTGAAGCTTTCTTT. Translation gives CASSTWEIMNTEAFF.

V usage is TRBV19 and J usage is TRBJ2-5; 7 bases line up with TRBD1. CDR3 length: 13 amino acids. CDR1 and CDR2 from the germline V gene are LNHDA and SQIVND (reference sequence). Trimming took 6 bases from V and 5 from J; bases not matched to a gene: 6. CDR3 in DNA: TGTGCCAGTAGAACGACAGGGACGGAGACCCAGTACTTC. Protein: CASRTTGTETQYF.

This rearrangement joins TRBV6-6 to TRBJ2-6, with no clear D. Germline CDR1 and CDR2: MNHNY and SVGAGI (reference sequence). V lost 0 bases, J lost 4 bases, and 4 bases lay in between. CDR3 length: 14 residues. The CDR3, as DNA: TGTGCCAGCAGTTACTCGGAAGGGGCCAACGTCCTGACTTTC. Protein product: CASSYSEGANVLTF.

The CDR3 DNA reads TGTGCCAGCAGCCCTGGTGGTACGCAGTATTTT. The encoded protein is CASSPGGTQYF. The rearrangement uses TRBV14 and TRBJ2-3; D uncertain. The CDR3 is 11 residues long. CDR1 is SGHDN, CDR2 FVKESK, per germline. The V gene lost 4 bases and the J gene lost 8 bases, with 7 bases spanning the gap.

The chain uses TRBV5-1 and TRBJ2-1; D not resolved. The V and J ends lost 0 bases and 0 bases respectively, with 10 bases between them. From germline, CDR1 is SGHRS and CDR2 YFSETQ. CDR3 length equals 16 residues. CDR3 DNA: TGCGCCAGCAGCTTGGATGGAACTCCCTCCTACAATGAGCAGTTCTTC. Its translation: CASSLDGTPSYNEQFF.

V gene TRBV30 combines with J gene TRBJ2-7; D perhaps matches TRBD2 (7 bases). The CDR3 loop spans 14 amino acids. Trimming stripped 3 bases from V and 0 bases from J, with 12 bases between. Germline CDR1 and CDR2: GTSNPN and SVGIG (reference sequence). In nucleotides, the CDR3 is TGTGCCTGGAGCCCCGGGGGGCGCTCCTACGAGCAGTACTTC. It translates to CAWSPGGRSYEQYF.

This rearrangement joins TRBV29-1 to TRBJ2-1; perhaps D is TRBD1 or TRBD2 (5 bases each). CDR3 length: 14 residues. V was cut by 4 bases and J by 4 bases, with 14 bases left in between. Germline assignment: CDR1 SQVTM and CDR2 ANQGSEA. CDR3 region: CSVARGDRYNEQFF. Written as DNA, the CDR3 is TGCAGCGTTGCCCGAGGGGACCGATACAATGAGCAGTTCTTC.

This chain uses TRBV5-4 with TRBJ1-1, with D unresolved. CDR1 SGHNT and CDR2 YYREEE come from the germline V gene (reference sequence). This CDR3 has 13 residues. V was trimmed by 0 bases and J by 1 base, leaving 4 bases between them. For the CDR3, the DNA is TGTGCCAGCAGCTTGGAGACGAACACTGAAGCTTTCTTT. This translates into CASSLETNTEAFF.

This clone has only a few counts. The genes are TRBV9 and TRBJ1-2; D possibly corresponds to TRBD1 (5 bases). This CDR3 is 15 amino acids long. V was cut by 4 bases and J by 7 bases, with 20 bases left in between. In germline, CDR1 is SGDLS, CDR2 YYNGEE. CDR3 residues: CASSPTGDRGVGYTF. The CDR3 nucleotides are TGTGCCAGCAGCCCGACTGGGGACCGGGGGGTTGGCTACACCTTC. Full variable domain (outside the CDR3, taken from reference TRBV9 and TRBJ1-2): DSGVTQTPKHLITATGQRVTLRCSPRSGDLSVYWYQQSLDQGLQFLIQYYNGEERAKGNILERFSAQQFPDLHSELNLSSLELGDSALYFCASSPTGDRGVGYTFGSGTRLTVV.

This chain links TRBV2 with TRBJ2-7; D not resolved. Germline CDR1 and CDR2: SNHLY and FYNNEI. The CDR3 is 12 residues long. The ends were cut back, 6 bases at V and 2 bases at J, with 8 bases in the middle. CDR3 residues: CASRGRAYEQYF. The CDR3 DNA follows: TGTGCCAGCAGAGGTCGGGCCTACGAGCAGTACTTC.

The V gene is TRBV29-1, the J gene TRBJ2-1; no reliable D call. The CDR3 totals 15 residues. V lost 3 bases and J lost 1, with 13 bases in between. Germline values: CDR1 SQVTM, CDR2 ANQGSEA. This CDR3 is CSVDAPLTSYNEQFF. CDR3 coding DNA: TGCAGCGTTGATGCCCCCCTTACATCCTACAATGAGCAGTTCTTC.

In DNA, the CDR3 is TGTGCCAGCAGGCGGGGACAGGGGTCTTTTTATGGCTACACCTTC. Protein: CASRRGQGSFYGYTF. The V call is TRBV5-4, the J call TRBJ1-2, with TRBD1 matching over 10 bases. Losses at the gene ends were 5 bases for V and 5 bases for J; bases not matched to a gene: 9. The length of the CDR3 is 15 residues. Germline values: CDR1 SGHNT, CDR2 YYREEE (reference sequence).

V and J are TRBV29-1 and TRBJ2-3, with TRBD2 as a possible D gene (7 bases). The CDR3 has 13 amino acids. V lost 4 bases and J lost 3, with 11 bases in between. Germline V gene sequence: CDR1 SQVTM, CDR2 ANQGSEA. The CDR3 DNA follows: TGCAGCGTTGGGGGGGGCAGGACAGATACGCAGTATTTT. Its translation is CSVGGGRTDTQYF.

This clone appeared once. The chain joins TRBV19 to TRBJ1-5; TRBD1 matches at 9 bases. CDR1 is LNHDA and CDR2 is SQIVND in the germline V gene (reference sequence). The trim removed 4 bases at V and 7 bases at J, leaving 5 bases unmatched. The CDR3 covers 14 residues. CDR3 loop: CASSTTGGAQPQHF. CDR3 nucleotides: TGTGCCAGTAGTACAACAGGGGGCGCACAGCCCCAGCATTTT.

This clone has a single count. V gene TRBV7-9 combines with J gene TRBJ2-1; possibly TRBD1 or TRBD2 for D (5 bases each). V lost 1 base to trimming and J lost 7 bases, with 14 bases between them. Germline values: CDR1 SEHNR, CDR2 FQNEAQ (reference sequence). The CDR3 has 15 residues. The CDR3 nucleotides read TGTGCCAGCAGCTTAGGGTCCCGGGGCGGGAATGAGCAGTTCTTC. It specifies CASSLGSRGGNEQFF.

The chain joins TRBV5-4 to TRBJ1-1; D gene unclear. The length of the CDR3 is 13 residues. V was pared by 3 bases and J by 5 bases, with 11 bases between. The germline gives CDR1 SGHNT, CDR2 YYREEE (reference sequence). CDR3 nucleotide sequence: TGTGCCAGCAGCTCACCCTGGTGGACTGAAGCTTTCTTT. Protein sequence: CASSSPWWTEAFF.

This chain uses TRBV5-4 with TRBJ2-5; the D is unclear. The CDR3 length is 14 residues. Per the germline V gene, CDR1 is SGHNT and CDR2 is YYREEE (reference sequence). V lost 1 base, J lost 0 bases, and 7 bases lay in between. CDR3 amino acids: CASSLLGNQETQYF. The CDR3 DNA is TGTGCCAGCAGCTTGTTAGGCAACCAAGAGACCCAGTACTTC.